Following are 29 T cell receptor beta chains from one sample sequenced in a study of technical replicates of blood from a few donors. This table comes from immunoSEQ multiplex PCR, and its TCRdb copy is limited to in-frame clones, with some not included. The sample shows about 93,000 clones, around 96% of them seen only once. Sequenced sample: T cells isolated from PBMCs. These receptors were taken from a human donor in good health.

This chain uses TRBV7-8 with TRBJ2-1, with D possibly matching TRBD1 (5 bases). Germline lookup yields CDR1 SGHVS and CDR2 FQNEAQ. The CDR3 has 19 residues. The V gene lost 2 bases and the J gene lost 12 bases, with 32 bases spanning the gap. The CDR3 bases are TGTGCCAGCAGCTTACAAAGGGCTTTTTTAGGGGCTAGGGAATTGAGGCAGTTCTTC. This codes for CASSLQRAFLGARELRQFF.

V gene TRBV19 combines with J gene TRBJ2-7, with TRBD2 matching over 8 bases. Germline lookup yields CDR1 LNHDA and CDR2 SQIVND (reference sequence). The CDR3 runs to 15 residues. The V and J ends lost 3 bases and 0 bases, in that order; junction bases with no gene match: 4. The CDR3 loop is CASSITSGSSYEQYF. CDR3 nucleotides: TGTGCCAGTAGTATCACCAGCGGGAGCTCCTACGAGCAGTACTTC.

The chain uses TRBV14 and TRBJ1-2, with 7 bases lining up with TRBD1. The trim removed 3 bases at V and 7 bases at J, leaving 2 bases unmatched. This CDR3 contains 12 residues. Germline CDR1 is SGHDN and CDR2 is FVKESK. CDR3 residues: CASSHGTVGYTF. In DNA, the CDR3 is TGTGCCAGCAGCCACGGGACAGTTGGCTACACCTTC.

The chain couples TRBV5-1 to TRBJ2-7, with 9 positions matching TRBD2. This CDR3 comprises 14 residues. Germline lookup yields CDR1 SGHRS and CDR2 YFSETQ. Losses at the gene ends were 4 bases for V and 3 bases for J; bases not matched to a gene: 5. CDR3 sequence: CASSVGLAVYEQYF. The DNA of the CDR3 is TGCGCCAGCAGCGTGGGACTAGCAGTCTACGAGCAGTACTTC.

The chain uses TRBV15 and TRBJ2-5; 10 bases agree with TRBD2. J was trimmed by 4 bases and V by 2 bases; bases with no gene match: 4. The CDR3 extends over 15 amino acids. The V gene's germline CDR1 is LNHNV and CDR2 YYDKDF (reference sequence). The CDR3 DNA reads TGTGCCACCAGCAGATACACTAGCGGGGCAGAGACCCAGTACTTC. Its translation is CATSRYTSGAETQYF.

The rearrangement joins TRBV7-9 to TRBJ2-5; 7 nucleotides agree with TRBD1. CDR1 and CDR2 from the germline V gene are SEHNR and FQNEAQ (reference sequence). The V gene end was trimmed by 8 bases and the J gene end by 1 base; junction bases not matched to a gene: 4. The CDR3 has 13 residues. The CDR3 spells CASLQGPQETQYF. CDR3 coding DNA: TGTGCCAGCCTACAGGGGCCCCAAGAGACCCAGTACTTC.

The chain's CDR3 is CASFRLNTEAFF. The DNA for the CDR3 is TGTGCCAGCTTCCGTTTGAACACTGAAGCTTTCTTT. This chain connects TRBV18 to TRBJ1-1; D gene unclear. Trimming left V 7 bases short and J 0 bases short, with 6 bases between. Germline CDR1 KGHSH, CDR2 LQKENI. The CDR3 extends over 12 amino acids.

V is TRBV30 and J is TRBJ1-2; 9 nucleotides agree with TRBD1. This CDR3 region has 15 residues. The V and J ends lost 2 bases and 8 bases, in that order; junction bases with no gene match: 12. Germline V gene sequence: CDR1 GTSNPN, CDR2 SVGIG (reference sequence). The CDR3 coding sequence is TGTGCCTGGAGTTACACGACCGGGACAGGGTTAGGCTACACCTTC. Its protein product is CAWSYTTGTGLGYTF.

The chain joins TRBV30 to TRBJ2-1; 10 bases line up with TRBD2. Germline CDR1 and CDR2: GTSNPN and SVGIG (reference sequence). With V trimmed by 4 bases and J by 6 bases, 9 bases remained unmatched. The CDR3 is 15 residues long. Here the CDR3 reads CAWNRAGGPGNEQFF. CDR3 nucleotides: TGTGCCTGGAACAGAGCGGGGGGGCCTGGCAATGAGCAGTTCTTC.

The CDR3 nucleotides read TGTGCCGGGAGCTCAGGGTCTGAGCAGTTCTTC. Translation gives CAGSSGSEQFF. The J gene is TRBJ2-1, the V gene TRBV5-4, with D possibly being TRBD1 or TRBD2 (5 bases each). V was cut by 10 bases and J by 9 bases, with 14 bases left in between. In germline, CDR1 is SGHNT, CDR2 YYREEE (reference sequence). The CDR3 covers 11 residues.

This sequence joins TRBV7-3 and TRBJ2-7, with D perhaps matching TRBD1 (5 bases). From germline, CDR1 is SGHTA and CDR2 FQGTGA. V shed 0 bases and J shed 4 bases, with 10 bases lying between them. This CDR3 contains 14 residues. The CDR3 reads CASSLTGPLYEQYF. Written as DNA, the CDR3 is TGTGCCAGCAGCTTAACGGGGCCGCTGTACGAGCAGTACTTC.

The rearrangement joins TRBV7-9 to TRBJ2-3; D gene unclear. CDR1 is SEHNR and CDR2 is FQNEAQ in the germline V gene (reference sequence). The CDR3 spans 14 residues. Trimming took off 5 bases at V and 2 bases at J, with 11 bases between the two ends. The CDR3 spells CASSPTRNTDTQYF. The CDR3 nucleotides read TGTGCCAGCAGCCCGACCAGGAACACAGATACGCAGTATTTT.

The chain couples TRBV6-1 to TRBJ2-7, with 12 bases identical to TRBD2. Germline-derived CDR1 and CDR2 are MNHNS and SASEGT. Losses at the gene ends were 11 bases for V and 4 bases for J; bases not matched to a gene: 9. The CDR3 has 14 residues. CDR3 sequence reads: CAGGLAGGMYEQYF. CDR3 coding DNA: TGTGCCGGGGGGCTAGCGGGAGGGATGTACGAGCAGTACTTC.

The rearrangement links TRBV27 to TRBJ1-2; D perhaps matches TRBD1 (5 bases). The CDR3 contains 13 residues. Germline assignment: CDR1 MNHEY and CDR2 SMNVEV (reference sequence). Trimming removed 2 bases from V and 5 bases from J, with 9 bases in between. The CDR3 DNA follows: TGTGCCAGCAGTTTAAACAGGAATTATGGCTACACCTTC. Translation gives CASSLNRNYGYTF.

The chain joins TRBV25-1 to TRBJ2-1; 8 bases line up with TRBD2. The trim removed 6 bases at V and 5 bases at J, leaving 9 bases unmatched. The CDR3 sequence is 15 residues long. Germline V gene data show CDR1 as MGHDK and CDR2 as SYGVNS. This CDR3 reads CASSSRGGRHNEQFF. As DNA, the CDR3 is TGTGCCAGCAGCTCCCGGGGGGGGCGTCACAATGAGCAGTTCTTC.

The chain couples TRBV28 to TRBJ1-2, with 7 bases that match TRBD1. Per the germline V gene, CDR1 is MDHEN and CDR2 is SYDVKM. There are 15 residues in the CDR3. V lost 2 bases, J lost 8 bases, and 11 bases stayed unmatched. The CDR3 nucleotides read TGTGCCAGCAGTTTAGGTCAGAGGGGGCGCGAGGGCTACACCTTC. This encodes CASSLGQRGREGYTF.

J is TRBJ2-7 and V is TRBV28, with D perhaps TRBD1 (7 bases). The CDR3 loop spans 15 amino acids. The germline V and J ends were trimmed by 5 bases and 4 bases, with 18 bases remaining between them. Germline V gives CDR1 MDHEN, CDR2 SYDVKM. CDR3 DNA: TGTGCCAGCAGTCCACGACAGGGACTCTCATACGAGCAGTACTTC. The encoded protein is CASSPRQGLSYEQYF.

The chain combines TRBV9 with TRBJ2-5; D might be TRBD1 (6 bases). Trimming left V 3 bases short and J 0 bases short, with 15 bases between. The CDR3 extends over 16 amino acids. Germline CDR1 and CDR2: SGDLS and YYNGEE. The CDR3 DNA is TGTGCCAGCAGCGACGGGACAACACAGTACCAAGAGACCCAGTACTTC. This sequence encodes CASSDGTTQYQETQYF.

The V and J genes are TRBV27 and TRBJ1-2; a possible D gene is TRBD1 (5 bases). Trimming left V 5 bases short and J 6 bases short, with 16 bases between. From germline, CDR1 is MNHEY and CDR2 SMNVEV (reference sequence). The CDR3 spans 14 residues. The CDR3 nucleotides are TGTGCCAGCAGTCCCAATGTCAGGGTTCATGGCTACACCTTC. Translated, it gives CASSPNVRVHGYTF.

V gene TRBV5-1 combines with J gene TRBJ2-7; tentatively, D is TRBD1 (7 bases). V lost 0 bases and J 3 bases, leaving 16 bases between the germline ends. The CDR3 is made up of 16 amino acids. CDR1 and CDR2 (germline): SGHRS, YFSETQ. As DNA, the CDR3 is TGCGCCAGCAGCTTGGGGGCGGGACAGCCAGGCTACGAGCAGTACTTC. Translated: CASSLGAGQPGYEQYF.

The chain joins TRBV28 to TRBJ2-2; TRBD1 aligns across 7 bases. The CDR3 is 17 amino acids. Looked up from germline, CDR1 is MDHEN and CDR2 is SYDVKM. Trimming at V came to 2 bases and at J to 0 bases, leaving 6 bases not matched to a gene. The CDR3 region has the DNA TGTGCCAGCAGTTTACCCACGGGACAGCCGAACACCGGGGAGCTGTTTTTT. Its protein product is CASSLPTGQPNTGELFF.

This chain links TRBV7-6 with TRBJ2-3, with TRBD1 matching 7 bases. V lost 1 base, J lost 4 bases, and 5 bases stayed unmatched. Germline V lookup: CDR1 SGHVS, CDR2 FNYEAQ. The CDR3 has 15 amino acids. CDR3 sequence: CASSLGSTGADTQYF. CDR3 nucleotides: TGTGCCAGCAGCTTAGGTTCCACAGGGGCAGATACGCAGTATTTT.

The chain combines TRBV7-9 with TRBJ1-2; 8 nucleotides line up with TRBD1. Germline CDR1 is SEHNR and CDR2 is FQNEAQ (reference sequence). This CDR3 is 14 amino acids long. The V gene end was trimmed by 1 base and the J gene end by 8 bases; junction bases not matched to a gene: 6. The CDR3 coding sequence is TGTGCCAGCAGCTTAGAAGACAGGGGTAGGGGCTACACCTTC. This translates into CASSLEDRGRGYTF.

This chain connects TRBV6-5 to TRBJ1-2, with D maybe TRBD1 (6 bases). This CDR3 has 15 amino acids. V lost 2 bases and J 6 bases, leaving 16 bases between the germline ends. CDR1 MNHEY and CDR2 SVGAGI come from the germline V gene. The CDR3 region is CASSYAGQKRDGYTF. The CDR3 coding sequence is TGTGCCAGCAGTTACGCAGGACAGAAAAGAGATGGCTACACCTTC.

This clone was seen a few times. This chain links TRBV7-9 with TRBJ1-1; TRBD1 aligns across 7 bases. The J segment lost 0 bases and the V segment lost 6 bases, leaving 4 bases of the junction unmatched. Germline values: CDR1 SEHNR, CDR2 FQNEAQ (reference sequence). The CDR3 length is 14 residues. CDR3 region: CASRRGRMNTEAFF. CDR3 coding DNA: TGTGCCAGCAGGAGGGGGCGGATGAACACTGAAGCTTTCTTT.

The V and J genes are TRBV9 and TRBJ2-3, with D hard to call. Deletions cut 4 bases from V and 2 bases from J, with 17 bases between. Germline lookup yields CDR1 SGDLS and CDR2 YYNGEE. This CDR3 spans 16 amino acids. Here the CDR3 reads CASSPHPAEPTDTQYF. CDR3 sequence (DNA): TGTGCCAGCAGCCCCCACCCCGCGGAGCCCACAGATACGCAGTATTTT.

V and J are TRBV11-3 and TRBJ2-6, with a possible D match to TRBD1 (5 bases). CDR3 size: 16 residues. Germline V gene sequence: CDR1 SGHNT, CDR2 YENEEA. V lost 2 bases and J 3 bases, leaving 11 bases between the germline ends. The CDR3, as DNA: TGTGCCAGCAGCTTACAGGGCCGAGGTGGGGCCAACGTCCTGACTTTC. Protein: CASSLQGRGGANVLTF. Looking up the rest from reference TRBV11-3 and TRBJ2-6 gives the full variable domain: EAGVVQSPRYKIIEKKQPVAFWCNPISGHNTLYWYLQNLGQGPELLIRYENEEAVDDSQLPKDRFSAERLKGVDSTLKIQPAELGDSAVYLCASSLQGRGGANVLTFGAGSRLTVL.

This chain links TRBV30 with TRBJ1-1; D perhaps matches TRBD1 (5 bases). Germline CDR1 and CDR2: GTSNPN and SVGIG (reference sequence). The CDR3 extends over 13 amino acids. Trimming removed 2 bases from V and 10 bases from J, with 17 bases in between. This CDR3 reads CAWSMDTAARAFF. The CDR3, as DNA: TGTGCCTGGAGTATGGACACTGCGGCCCGAGCTTTCTTT.

V usage is TRBV14 and J usage is TRBJ2-3, with TRBD2 as a possible D gene (5 bases). Germline CDR1 SGHDN, CDR2 FVKESK. The CDR3 sequence is 13 residues long. Deletions cut 4 bases from V and 10 bases from J, with 15 bases between. Here the CDR3 DNA reads TGTGCCAGCAGCCCATTTGCGGGTGTGGCGCAGTATTTT. Residues: CASSPFAGVAQYF.